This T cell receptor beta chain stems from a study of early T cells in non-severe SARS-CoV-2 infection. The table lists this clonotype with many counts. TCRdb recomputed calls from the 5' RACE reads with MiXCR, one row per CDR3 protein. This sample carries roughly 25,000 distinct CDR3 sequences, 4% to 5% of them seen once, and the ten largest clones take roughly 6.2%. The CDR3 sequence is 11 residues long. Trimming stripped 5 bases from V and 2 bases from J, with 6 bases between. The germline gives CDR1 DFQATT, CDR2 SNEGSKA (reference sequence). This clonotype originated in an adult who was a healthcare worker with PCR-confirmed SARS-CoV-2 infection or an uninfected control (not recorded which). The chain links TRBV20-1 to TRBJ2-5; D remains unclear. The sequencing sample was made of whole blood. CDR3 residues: CSALPQETQYF. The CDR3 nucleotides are TGCAGTGCTCTACCGCAAGAGACCCAGTACTTC.